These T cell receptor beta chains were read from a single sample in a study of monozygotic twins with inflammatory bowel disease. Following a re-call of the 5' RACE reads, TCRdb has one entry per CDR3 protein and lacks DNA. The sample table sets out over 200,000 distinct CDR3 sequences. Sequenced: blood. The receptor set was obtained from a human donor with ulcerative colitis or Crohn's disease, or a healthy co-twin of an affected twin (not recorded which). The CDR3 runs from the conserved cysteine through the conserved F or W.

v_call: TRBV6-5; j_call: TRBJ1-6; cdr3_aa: CATGTGDSPLHF
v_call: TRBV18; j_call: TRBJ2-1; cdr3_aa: CASSPRTGRESHEQFF
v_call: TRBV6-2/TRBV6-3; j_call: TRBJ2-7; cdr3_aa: CASSYEEYYEQYF
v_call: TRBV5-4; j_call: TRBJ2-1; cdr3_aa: CASFDTGYNEQFF
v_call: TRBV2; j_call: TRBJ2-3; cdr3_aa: CASGLGLAGTSTDTQYF
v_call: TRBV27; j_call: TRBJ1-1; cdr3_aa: CASSRITNTEAFF
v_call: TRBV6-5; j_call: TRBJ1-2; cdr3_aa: CATQPGVGYGYTF
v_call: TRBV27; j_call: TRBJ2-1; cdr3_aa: CASSRSGGVSYNEQFF
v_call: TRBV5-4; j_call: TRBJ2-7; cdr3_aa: CASSLPGQWNEQYF
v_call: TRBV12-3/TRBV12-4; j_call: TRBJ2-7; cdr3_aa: CASSSLGGREQYF
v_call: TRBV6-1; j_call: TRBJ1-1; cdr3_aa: CASTRSQGATEAFF
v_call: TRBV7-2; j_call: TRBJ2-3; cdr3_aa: CASSLLAGVPDTQYF
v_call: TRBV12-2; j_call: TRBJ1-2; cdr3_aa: CASRLCRRHGYTF
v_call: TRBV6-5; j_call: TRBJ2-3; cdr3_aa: CASSHGTSASTDTQYF
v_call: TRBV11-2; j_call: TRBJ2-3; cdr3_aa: CASSPRDRRRTDTQYF
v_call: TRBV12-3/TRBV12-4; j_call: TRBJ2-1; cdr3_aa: CASRLSVNEQFF
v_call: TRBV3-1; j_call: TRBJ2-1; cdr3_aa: CASAMRGSSYNEQFF
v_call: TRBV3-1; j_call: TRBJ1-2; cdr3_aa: CASSRHGEQGKNGYTF
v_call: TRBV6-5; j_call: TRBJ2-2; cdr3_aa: CASSYSEGGAFRELFF
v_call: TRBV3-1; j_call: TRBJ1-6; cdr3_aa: CASSPDRNNSPLHF
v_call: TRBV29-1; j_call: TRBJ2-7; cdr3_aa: CSAQGQRWREQYF
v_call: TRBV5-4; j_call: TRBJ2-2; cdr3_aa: CASSRILGNTGELFF
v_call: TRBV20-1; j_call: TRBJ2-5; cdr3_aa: CSAPPPPGEETQYF
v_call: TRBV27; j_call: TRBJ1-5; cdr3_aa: CASRAAVGPQHF
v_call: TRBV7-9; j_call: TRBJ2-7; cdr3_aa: CASSLVGPPGVYEQYF
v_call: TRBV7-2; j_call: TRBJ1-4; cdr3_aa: CASSRSSPYEKLFF
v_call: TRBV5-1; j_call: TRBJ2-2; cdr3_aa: CASSALGGATTGELFF
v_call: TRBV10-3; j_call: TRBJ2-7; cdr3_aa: CAITPGQGSYEQYF
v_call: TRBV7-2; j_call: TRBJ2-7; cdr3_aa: CASSLGAGGFSYEQYF
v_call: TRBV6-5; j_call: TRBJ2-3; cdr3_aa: CASSYSIAITDTQYF
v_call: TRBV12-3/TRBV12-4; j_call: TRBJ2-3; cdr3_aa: CASSLGGLRSGTDTQYF
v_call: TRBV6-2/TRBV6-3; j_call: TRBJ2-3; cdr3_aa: CASSYRRDSKDTQYF
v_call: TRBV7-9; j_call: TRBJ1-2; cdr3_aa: CASSLSGHGYTF